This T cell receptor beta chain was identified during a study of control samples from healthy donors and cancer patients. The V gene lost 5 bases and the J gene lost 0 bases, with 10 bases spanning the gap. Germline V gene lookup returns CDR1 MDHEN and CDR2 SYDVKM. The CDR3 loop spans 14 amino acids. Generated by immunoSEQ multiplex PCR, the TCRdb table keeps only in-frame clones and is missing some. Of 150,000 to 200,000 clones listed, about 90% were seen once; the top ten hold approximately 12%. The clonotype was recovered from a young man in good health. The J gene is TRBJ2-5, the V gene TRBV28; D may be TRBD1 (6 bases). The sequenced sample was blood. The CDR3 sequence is CASSIGTNQETQYF. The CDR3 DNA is TGTGCCAGCAGTATCGGGACAAACCAAGAGACCCAGTACTTC.